This is a list of T cell receptor beta chains from one sample in a study of regulatory T cells in long-lasting Graves disease. TCRdb reprocessed the multiplex PCR reads via MiXCR and lists one record per CDR3 protein. The sample lists 320,000 or so distinct CDR3 sequences, 18% occurring once. The sample here was peripheral blood mononuclear cells (PBMCs), taken at new diagnosis, from a patient treated with antithyroid drugs. The receptor source for this set is a female donor with Graves disease. Both conserved end residues are part of each CDR3. D genes are given only for firm matches. Rows may omit the clone size; those that give it use once, few, many or a size class.

abundance	v_gene	d_gene	j_gene	CDR3aa	CDR3nt
many	TRBV7-9	NA	TRBJ2-5	CASRSWGRSGETQYF	TGTGCCAGCAGATCCTGGGGCAGATCGGGAGAGACCCAGTACTTC
many	TRBV12-3/TRBV12-4	TRBD2	TRBJ2-2	CASSSWTSGTGELFF	TGTGCCAGCAGTTCATGGACTAGCGGGACGGGGGAGCTGTTTTTT
few	TRBV7-8	TRBD1	TRBJ2-1	CASSQGQGERVGRNEQFF	TGTGCCAGCAGCCAGGGACAGGGGGAGAGGGTCGGTCGCAATGAGCAGTTCTTC
NA	TRBV6-5	NA	TRBJ2-2	CASSYSSSGSTGELFF	TGTGCCAGCAGTTACTCGTCATCGGGAAGCACCGGGGAGCTGTTTTTT
many	TRBV4-1	NA	TRBJ2-5	CASSPSQFLETQYF	TGCGCCAGCAGCCCCTCCCAGTTTCTTGAGACCCAGTACTTC
many	TRBV13	TRBD2	TRBJ2-1	CASSGRAFSYNEQFF	TGTGCCAGCAGCGGGAGGGCCTTCAGCTACAATGAGCAGTTCTTC
many	TRBV6-9	NA	TRBJ1-1	CASNYEGWVAEAFF	TGTGCCAGCAATTACGAGGGTTGGGTCGCTGAAGCTTTCTTT
many	TRBV11-3	TRBD2	TRBJ2-1	CASSRRTSGRGQFF	TGTGCCAGCAGCCGCAGGACTAGCGGCCGGGGGCAGTTCTTC
many	TRBV12-3/TRBV12-4	TRBD2	TRBJ2-5	CASSLIPSGRSETQYF	TGTGCCAGCAGTTTAATTCCTAGCGGGAGATCAGAGACCCAGTACTTC
many	TRBV20-1	NA	TRBJ2-7	CSARTQAYEQYF	TGCAGTGCTAGGACCCAGGCCTACGAGCAGTACTTC
many	TRBV7-2	NA	TRBJ2-7	CASSPGGTRDEQYF	TGTGCCAGCAGCCCGGGCGGGACAAGGGACGAGCAGTACTTC
many	TRBV2	TRBD1	TRBJ2-4	CASSGKTTGPKNIQYF	TGTGCCAGCAGTGGGAAAACGACAGGGCCCAAAAACATTCAGTACTTC
NA	TRBV13	NA	TRBJ1-1	CASSFSRMNTEAFF	TGTGCCAGCAGTTTCTCCCGGATGAACACTGAAGCTTTCTTT
many	TRBV28	NA	TRBJ1-1	CASSPWDIFTSEAFF	TGTGCCAGCAGTCCTTGGGACATTTTTACTTCTGAAGCTTTCTTT
NA	TRBV5-1	TRBD2	TRBJ2-7	CASTRSTGTRTVSGRSNEQYF	TGCGCCAGCACTCGCTCGACCGGGACTAGGACTGTTAGCGGGAGGTCCAACGAGCAGTACTTC
NA	TRBV6-1	NA	TRBJ1-1	CASMFGRRPNTEAFF	TGTGCCAGCATGTTTGGTAGGAGGCCGAACACTGAAGCTTTCTTT
NA	TRBV18	NA	TRBJ2-3	CANSPPPASTDTQYF	TGTGCCAACTCACCACCCCCGGCTAGCACAGATACGCAGTATTTT
many	TRBV29-1	NA	TRBJ1-2	CSVEDFETGYGYTF	TGCAGCGTTGAAGATTTTGAGACAGGCTATGGCTACACCTTC
many	TRBV19	TRBD2	TRBJ2-3	CASSTRLAGLTDTQYF	TGTGCCAGTAGTACACGACTAGCGGGCCTCACAGATACGCAGTATTTT
many	TRBV27	NA	TRBJ1-1	CASKTGTPNTEAFF	TGTGCCAGCAAGACGGGGACACCGAACACTGAAGCTTTCTTT
many	TRBV7-9	TRBD1	TRBJ2-3	CASSSGDRGRTDTQYF	TGTGCCAGCAGCTCAGGGGACAGGGGCCGTACAGATACGCAGTATTTT
few	TRBV5-1	TRBD2	TRBJ2-5	CASSLGSGRYQETQYF	TGCGCCAGCAGCTTAGGTAGCGGGAGGTACCAAGAGACCCAGTACTTC
few	TRBV30	TRBD2	TRBJ2-7	CARRGLAETYEQYF	TGTGCCAGGAGGGGACTAGCGGAAACCTACGAGCAGTACTTC
many	TRBV27	NA	TRBJ2-2	CASSLLATGELFF	TGTGCCAGCAGTTTACTAGCAACCGGGGAGCTGTTTTTT
few	TRBV5-1	NA	TRBJ2-3	CASSDPEGQAKREITDTQYF	TGCGCCAGCAGCGATCCCGAAGGACAGGCAAAGCGGGAAATAACAGATACGCAGTATTTT
many	TRBV6-2/TRBV6-3	NA	TRBJ1-1	CASGLQANTEAFF	TGTGCCAGCGGGTTGCAAGCGAACACTGAAGCTTTCTTT
many	TRBV12-3/TRBV12-4	TRBD2	TRBJ2-5	CASSLSGSKTQYF	TGTGCCAGCAGCCTTAGCGGGAGTAAGACCCAGTACTTC
NA	TRBV11-2	NA	TRBJ2-7	CASSGTHPYEQYF	TGTGCCAGCAGCGGGACACACCCCTACGAGCAGTACTTC
many	TRBV5-1	NA	TRBJ1-2	CASSFGYGYTF	TGCGCCAGCAGCTTCGGCTATGGCTACACCTTC
few	TRBV19	TRBD1	TRBJ1-4	CASSGTGRDEKLFF	TGTGCCAGTAGTGGGACAGGGCGGGATGAAAAACTGTTTTTT
many	TRBV11-2	NA	TRBJ2-7	CASSPGKGGINYEQYF	TGTGCCAGCAGCCCTGGAAAAGGGGGAATCAACTACGAGCAGTACTTC
NA	TRBV20-1	TRBD2	TRBJ2-7	CSARRTSGTAYEQYF	TGCAGTGCTAGGCGCACTAGCGGGACCGCCTACGAGCAGTACTTC
many	TRBV19	TRBD2	TRBJ2-1	CASSTTSGDVNEQFF	TGTGCCAGTAGTACTACTAGCGGGGACGTTAATGAGCAGTTCTTC
many	TRBV11-2	TRBD2	TRBJ2-5	CASKLAGGQETQYF	TGTGCCTCAAAACTAGCGGGAGGGCAAGAGACCCAGTACTTC
few	TRBV20-1	TRBD2	TRBJ2-1	CSASQLAGGPGYNEQFF	TGCAGTGCTAGTCAGCTAGCGGGAGGGCCCGGGTACAATGAGCAGTTCTTC
few	TRBV4-2	TRBD1	TRBJ1-1	CASSRPSTGAHTNTEAFF	TGTGCCAGCAGCCGACCCTCTACAGGGGCGCATACTAACACTGAAGCTTTCTTT
many	TRBV5-1	TRBD1	TRBJ2-2	CASVRGLTGELFF	TGCGCCAGCGTCAGGGGGCTTACCGGGGAGCTGTTTTTT
many	TRBV5-1	NA	TRBJ2-2	CASSSAGTSNTGELFF	TGCGCCAGCAGCTCTGCGGGTACCTCGAACACCGGGGAGCTGTTTTTT
NA	TRBV7-9	NA	TRBJ1-4	CASSLSGGSNEKLLF	TGTGCCAGCAGCTTATCCGGGGGTTCTAATGAAAAACTGCTTTTT
many	TRBV6-1	NA	TRBJ2-1	CASSRRPGLYNEQFF	TGTGCCAGCAGTCGTCGGCCGGGACTCTACAATGAGCAGTTCTTC
many	TRBV3-1	TRBD2	TRBJ2-1	CASSTRAGVTYNEQFF	TGTGCCAGCAGCACCCGAGCGGGAGTAACCTACAATGAGCAGTTCTTC
NA	TRBV20-1	NA	TRBJ1-1	CSARGAVGAEAFF	TGCAGTGCTAGAGGGGCGGTAGGGGCTGAAGCTTTCTTT